The entry below gives a single TCR beta chain sequence along with its context. Its antigen is currently unknown. These data are taken from a study of T cell responses to AZD1222 COVID-19 vaccine. Libraries were prepared by immunoSEQ multiplex PCR; TCRdb keeps only in-frame clonotypes and omits some of them. The sample includes around 250,000 clones, more than 85% of them seen just once. Germline V gives CDR1 SGHDN, CDR2 FVKESK. This CDR3 region has 14 residues. Trimming pared 0 bases from V and 5 bases from J, leaving 10 bases between. Overall study results and limits: Every sample of the repertoires postdated the peak T cell response.

Source: peripheral blood, taken on day 0 of AZD1222 vaccination. V is TRBV14 and J is TRBJ1-2; D remains unclear. The source is an adult in good health. CDR3 loop: CASSQERQQYGYTF. The DNA of the CDR3 is TGTGCCAGCAGCCAAGAGAGGCAGCAGTATGGCTACACCTTC.